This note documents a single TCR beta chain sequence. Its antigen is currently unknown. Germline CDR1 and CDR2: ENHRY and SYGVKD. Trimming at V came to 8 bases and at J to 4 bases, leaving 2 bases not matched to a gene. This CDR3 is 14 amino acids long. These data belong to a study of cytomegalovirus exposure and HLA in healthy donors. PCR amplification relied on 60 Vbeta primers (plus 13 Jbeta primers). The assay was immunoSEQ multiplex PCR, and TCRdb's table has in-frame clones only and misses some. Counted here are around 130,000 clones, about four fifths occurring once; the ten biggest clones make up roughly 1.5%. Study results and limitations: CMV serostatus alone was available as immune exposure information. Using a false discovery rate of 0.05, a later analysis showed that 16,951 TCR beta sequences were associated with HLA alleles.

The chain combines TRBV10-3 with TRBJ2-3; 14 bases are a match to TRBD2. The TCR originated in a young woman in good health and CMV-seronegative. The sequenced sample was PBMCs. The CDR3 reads CAIRTSGGPDTQYF. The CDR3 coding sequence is TGTGCCATCCGGACTAGCGGGGGGCCAGATACGCAGTATTTT.